These T cell receptor beta chains were read from a single sample in a study of blood T cell repertoires in COVID-19. Assay used: immunoSEQ multiplex PCR; TCRdb lists only in-frame clones, some missing. The table lists approximately 280,000 clones, around 90% of them singletons. What was sequenced was peripheral blood. The receptors were sampled from a woman aged 25 to 39 with COVID-19, enrolled during active disease. Both conserved end residues are part of each CDR3. The order of the fields is D gene, V gene, clone size, J gene, CDR3 protein, CDR3 DNA. D genes are given only for firm matches. The size entry is marked missing in some rows and otherwise reads once, few, many or a size class.

D: NA; V: TRBV5-4; size: NA; J: TRBJ2-7; CDR3: CASSTRGSPYEQYF; DNA: TGTGCCAGCAGCACTAGAGGGTCCCCCTACGAGCAGTACTTC
D: TRBD2; V: TRBV27; size: NA; J: TRBJ2-3; CDR3: CASSSGTSGSTDTQYF; DNA: TGTGCCAGCAGTTCCGGGACTAGCGGGAGCACAGATACGCAGTATTTT
D: NA; V: TRBV19; size: NA; J: TRBJ2-3; CDR3: CASSSGIGSTDTQYF; DNA: TGTGCCAGTAGTTCGGGGATCGGTAGCACAGATACGCAGTATTTT
D: TRBD1; V: TRBV5-5; size: NA; J: TRBJ2-1; CDR3: CASSAGQAYNEQFF; DNA: TGTGCCAGCAGCGCGGGACAGGCCTACAATGAGCAGTTCTTC
D: NA; V: TRBV2; size: NA; J: TRBJ2-7; CDR3: CASSERERGEQYF; DNA: TGTGCCAGCAGTGAGAGGGAGAGGGGGGAGCAGTACTTC
D: TRBD1; V: TRBV15; size: NA; J: TRBJ1-5; CDR3: CATSVDRDHQPQHF; DNA: TGTGCCACCAGCGTGGACAGGGATCATCAGCCCCAGCATTTT
D: NA; V: TRBV7-3; size: NA; J: TRBJ1-6; CDR3: CASSLTADSPLHF; DNA: TGTGCCAGCAGCTTAACAGCGGATTCACCCCTCCACTTT
D: TRBD1; V: TRBV20-1; size: NA; J: TRBJ2-7; CDR3: CSASFAGQDAYEQYF; DNA: TGCAGTGCTAGTTTCGCGGGACAGGACGCTTACGAGCAGTACTTC
D: TRBD2; V: TRBV5-4; size: NA; J: TRBJ2-7; CDR3: CASSLRGLAGGHEQYF; DNA: TGTGCCAGCAGCTTGCGCGGGCTAGCGGGAGGCCACGAGCAGTACTTC
D: TRBD1; V: TRBV5-1; size: NA; J: TRBJ1-4; CDR3: CASSAGTGVGEKLFF; DNA: TGCGCCAGCAGCGCCGGGACAGGGGTAGGGGAAAAACTGTTTTTT
D: TRBD1; V: TRBV11-2; size: NA; J: TRBJ2-5; CDR3: CASSLEAGGHHGTQYF; DNA: TGTGCCAGCAGCTTAGAGGCAGGGGGTCACCATGGGACCCAGTACTTC
D: TRBD2; V: TRBV6-2/TRBV6-3; size: few; J: TRBJ2-1; CDR3: CASSHGTSGSYNEQFF; DNA: TGTGCCAGCAGTCACGGGACTAGCGGGAGTTACAATGAGCAGTTCTTC
D: NA; V: TRBV5-1; size: NA; J: TRBJ2-1; CDR3: CASSLEPAGGEQFF; DNA: TGCGCCAGCAGCTTGGAGCCCGCCGGGGGTGAGCAGTTCTTC
D: NA; V: TRBV5-5; size: NA; J: TRBJ2-7; CDR3: CASSWGVERGYEQYF; DNA: TGTGCCAGCAGCTGGGGGGTAGAGAGGGGATACGAGCAGTACTTC
D: NA; V: TRBV29-1; size: NA; J: TRBJ1-1; CDR3: CSIRQSWGTEAFF; DNA: TGCAGTATCCGACAGTCGTGGGGTACTGAAGCTTTCTTT
D: NA; V: TRBV30; size: NA; J: TRBJ1-3; CDR3: CAWSVQGNTIYF; DNA: TGTGCCTGGAGTGTACAAGGAAACACCATATATTTT
D: TRBD2; V: TRBV9; size: NA; J: TRBJ2-1; CDR3: CASSPLGGSIYNEQFF; DNA: TGTGCCAGCAGCCCCCTTGGCGGGAGCATCTACAATGAGCAGTTCTTC
D: TRBD1; V: TRBV28; size: NA; J: TRBJ1-5; CDR3: CASSPLLGTGFGQPQHF; DNA: TGTGCCAGCAGTCCGCTCCTTGGGACAGGGTTTGGACAGCCCCAGCATTTT
D: NA; V: TRBV23-1; size: once; J: TRBJ1-1; CDR3: CASSQSIISNTEAFF; DNA: TGCGCCAGCAGTCAATCTATCATCAGTAACACTGAAGCTTTCTTT
D: NA; V: TRBV28; size: NA; J: TRBJ1-5; CDR3: CATFTGGYNQPQHF; DNA: TGTGCCACCTTCACGGGGGGTTATAATCAGCCCCAGCATTTT
D: NA; V: TRBV5-1; size: NA; J: TRBJ2-1; CDR3: CASQNNPPSYNEQFF; DNA: TGCGCCAGCCAGAATAACCCCCCCTCCTACAATGAGCAGTTCTTC
D: TRBD2; V: TRBV10-3; size: few; J: TRBJ2-3; CDR3: CAISDPAGGRSDTQYF; DNA: TGTGCCATCAGTGACCCAGCGGGAGGGCGCTCAGATACGCAGTATTTT
D: NA; V: TRBV7-9; size: NA; J: TRBJ2-3; CDR3: CASRPRIPGSTDTQYF; DNA: TGTGCCAGCAGACCTAGGATCCCCGGAAGCACAGATACGCAGTATTTT
D: TRBD1; V: TRBV5-1; size: NA; J: TRBJ1-1; CDR3: CASSRGGGGTEAFF; DNA: TGCGCCAGCAGCCGAGGGGGCGGCGGCACTGAAGCTTTCTTT
D: TRBD1; V: TRBV5-5; size: once; J: TRBJ2-7; CDR3: CASSRAGQGISYEQYF; DNA: TGTGCCAGCAGCCGAGCGGGACAGGGGATCTCCTACGAGCAGTACTTC
D: NA; V: TRBV5-1; size: once; J: TRBJ2-1; CDR3: CASRLGINNEQFF; DNA: TGCGCCAGCAGGCTCGGGATTAACAATGAGCAGTTCTTC
D: TRBD2; V: TRBV9; size: NA; J: TRBJ2-3; CDR3: CASSDGTSGTQYF; DNA: TGTGCCAGCAGCGACGGGACTAGCGGTACGCAGTATTTT
D: TRBD2; V: TRBV2; size: few; J: TRBJ2-1; CDR3: CASSEELAGGNEQFF; DNA: TGTGCCAGCAGTGAAGAACTAGCGGGAGGTAATGAGCAGTTCTTC
D: NA; V: TRBV6-5; size: NA; J: TRBJ2-7; CDR3: CASTGPYEQYF; DNA: TGTGCCAGTACAGGACCTTACGAGCAGTACTTC
D: TRBD2; V: TRBV5-8; size: NA; J: TRBJ2-5; CDR3: CASSAGTSGEGYETQYF; DNA: TGTGCCAGCAGCGCCGGGACTAGCGGGGAGGGGTACGAGACCCAGTACTTC
D: TRBD2; V: TRBV6-2/TRBV6-3; size: NA; J: TRBJ2-7; CDR3: CASSYSPSGVSYEQYF; DNA: TGTGCCAGCAGTTACTCCCCTAGCGGGGTTTCCTACGAGCAGTACTTC
D: NA; V: TRBV7-2; size: NA; J: TRBJ2-5; CDR3: CASSFAGAETQYF; DNA: TGTGCCAGCAGCTTCGCGGGCGCAGAGACCCAGTACTTC
D: TRBD2; V: TRBV28; size: NA; J: TRBJ2-7; CDR3: CASRKAGASYEQYF; DNA: TGTGCCAGCAGGAAAGCGGGAGCGTCCTACGAGCAGTACTTC
D: TRBD2; V: TRBV27; size: NA; J: TRBJ2-2; CDR3: CASSPGLALTGELFF; DNA: TGTGCCAGCAGTCCGGGACTAGCCCTGACCGGGGAGCTGTTTTTT
D: NA; V: TRBV10-3; size: few; J: TRBJ1-2; CDR3: CAISEPITGFQSYTF; DNA: TGTGCCATCAGTGAGCCGATAACAGGTTTTCAGAGCTACACCTTC
D: TRBD2; V: TRBV25-1; size: NA; J: TRBJ2-5; CDR3: CASSITGTSGRGQETQYF; DNA: TGTGCCAGCAGTATAACCGGGACTAGCGGGAGAGGACAAGAGACCCAGTACTTC
D: NA; V: TRBV4-3; size: once; J: TRBJ1-1; CDR3: CASSQERWQGMGTEAFF; DNA: TGCGCCAGCAGCCAAGAACGTTGGCAGGGGATGGGAACTGAAGCTTTCTTT
D: TRBD1; V: TRBV19; size: NA; J: TRBJ2-7; CDR3: CASEGATYEQYF; DNA: TGTGCCAGTGAGGGGGCAACCTACGAGCAGTACTTC
D: TRBD2; V: TRBV7-8; size: NA; J: TRBJ2-1; CDR3: CASSSVRVRDYNNEQFF; DNA: TGTGCCAGCAGCTCCGTTCGGGTCCGGGACTATAACAATGAGCAGTTCTTC
D: TRBD2; V: TRBV7-2; size: NA; J: TRBJ2-7; CDR3: CASSLSGGRTGEQYF; DNA: TGTGCCAGCAGTCTCTCGGGGGGGCGTACGGGCGAGCAGTACTTC
D: NA; V: TRBV9; size: NA; J: TRBJ2-2; CDR3: CASKRGGTGELFF; DNA: TGTGCCAGCAAAAGGGGAGGAACCGGGGAGCTGTTTTTT
D: TRBD2; V: TRBV6-2/TRBV6-3; size: NA; J: TRBJ2-5; CDR3: CASIPGLAGVWETQYF; DNA: TGTGCCAGCATCCCCGGACTAGCGGGAGTGTGGGAGACCCAGTACTTC
D: NA; V: TRBV20-1; size: NA; J: TRBJ2-7; CDR3: CSARREYEQYF; DNA: TGCAGTGCTAGGAGGGAATACGAGCAGTACTTC
D: TRBD1; V: TRBV5-1; size: NA; J: TRBJ2-7; CDR3: CASSMGQGVHEQYF; DNA: TGCGCCAGCAGCATGGGACAGGGAGTCCACGAGCAGTACTTC
D: NA; V: TRBV2; size: NA; J: TRBJ1-5; CDR3: CASSPQGMQPQHF; DNA: TGTGCCAGCAGCCCACAGGGTATGCAGCCCCAGCATTTT
D: NA; V: TRBV6-5; size: NA; J: TRBJ1-3; CDR3: CASSSEGNTIYF; DNA: TGTGCCAGCAGTTCCGAGGGAAACACCATATATTTT
D: NA; V: TRBV7-9; size: once; J: TRBJ2-5; CDR3: CASSLPSAGFEGETQYF; DNA: TGTGCCAGCAGCTTACCTTCGGCTGGGTTTGAGGGAGAGACCCAGTACTTC
D: TRBD2; V: TRBV10-1; size: NA; J: TRBJ2-1; CDR3: CASSGTSSGRSYNEQFF; DNA: TGCGCCAGCAGTGGAACTTCTAGCGGGAGATCCTACAATGAGCAGTTCTTC
D: TRBD1; V: TRBV2; size: NA; J: TRBJ2-1; CDR3: CASIRDRTHNERFF; DNA: TGTGCCAGCATCCGGGACAGGACCCACAATGAGCGGTTCTTC
D: NA; V: TRBV2; size: NA; J: TRBJ1-5; CDR3: CASTWTTQDQPQHF; DNA: TGTGCCAGCACCTGGACAACCCAGGATCAGCCCCAGCATTTT
D: TRBD2; V: TRBV28; size: NA; J: TRBJ2-2; CDR3: CASSPSAGGTGELFF; DNA: TGTGCCAGCAGTCCTAGCGCGGGGGGCACCGGGGAGCTGTTTTTT
D: TRBD1; V: TRBV6-6; size: once; J: TRBJ1-2; CDR3: CASSYSTGSKHGYTF; DNA: TGTGCCAGCAGTTACTCGACAGGGAGCAAACATGGCTACACCTTC
D: TRBD1; V: TRBV7-9; size: NA; J: TRBJ1-2; CDR3: CASSFSTGDYGYTF; DNA: TGTGCCAGCAGCTTCTCGACAGGGGACTATGGCTACACCTTC
D: TRBD1; V: TRBV12-3/TRBV12-4; size: NA; J: TRBJ1-1; CDR3: CASSVDRGREAFF; DNA: TGTGCCAGCAGTGTCGACAGGGGTCGCGAAGCTTTCTTT
D: TRBD1; V: TRBV2; size: NA; J: TRBJ2-4; CDR3: CASSEDRVDIQYF; DNA: TGTGCCAGCAGTGAGGACAGGGTGGACATTCAGTACTTC